The 23 T cell receptor beta chains presented below share a single source sample, sequenced in a study of blood T cell repertoires in COVID-19. Assay: immunoSEQ multiplex PCR; the TCRdb copy retains only in-frame clones and omits some. The sample lists about 350,000 clones, roughly 87% seen once, with 0.9% to 1.2% in the top ten. Sequencing was done on a sample of PBMCs or T cells enriched from blood (not recorded which). These receptor sequences come from a woman aged 25 to 45 who had recovered from COVID-19.

The chain employs TRBV19 and TRBJ1-5, with D perhaps TRBD1 (6 bases). Trimming shortened V by 1 base and J by 3 bases, and 16 bases separated the two germline ends. This CDR3 is built from 17 residues. Germline CDR1 reads LNHDA; CDR2 reads SQIVND (reference sequence). CDR3 region: CASSIGLGTRHNQPQHF. CDR3 DNA sequence: TGTGCCAGTAGTATAGGGCTCGGGACAAGACACAATCAGCCCCAGCATTTT.

V is TRBV5-4 and J is TRBJ2-7, with 8 bases aligning to TRBD1. Germline CDR1 and CDR2: SGHNT and YYREEE (reference sequence). Trimming at V came to 4 bases and at J to 2 bases, leaving 8 bases not matched to a gene. The CDR3 spans 15 residues. The CDR3 region has the DNA TGTGCCAGCAGCGCAGGGGGCACCTCGACCTACGAGCAGTACTTC. This sequence encodes CASSAGGTSTYEQYF. Full variable domain (remainder filled in from reference TRBV5-4 and TRBJ2-7): ETGVTQSPTHLIKTRGQQVTLRCSSQSGHNTVSWYQQALGQGPQFIFQYYREEENGRGNFPPRFSGLQFPNYSSELNVNALELDDSALYLCASSAGGTSTYEQYFGPGTRLTVT.

V usage is TRBV15 and J usage is TRBJ1-5, with D unresolved. Per the germline V gene, CDR1 is LNHNV and CDR2 is YYDKDF (reference sequence). There are 14 residues in the CDR3. Trimming took 2 bases from V and 2 from J, leaving 7 bases between them. The CDR3 DNA is TGTGCCACCAGCAGAAGTCGGGGCAATCAGCCCCAGCATTTT. It codes for CATSRSRGNQPQHF.

The count of this clone is one. DNA of the CDR3: TGTGCCAGCAGCCCCGGGACAGGGTTTGAAGCTTTCTTT. The encoded protein is CASSPGTGFEAFF. The chain couples TRBV7-9 to TRBJ1-1; 9 bases align to TRBD1. CDR3 length equals 13 residues. The junction had 5 bases not matched to a gene; V was cut back by 5 bases and J by 7 bases. Germline V lookup: CDR1 SEHNR, CDR2 FQNEAQ (reference sequence).

A single count supports this clone. This sequence joins TRBV18 and TRBJ1-2; TRBD1 is a possible D gene (5 bases). Trimming cost V 3 bases and J 3 bases, with 17 bases left between them. In germline, CDR1 is KGHSH, CDR2 LQKENI. CDR3 size: 16 residues. CDR3 residues: CASSPRNGQGYYGYTF. The CDR3 DNA reads TGTGCCAGCTCACCGAGAAACGGGCAGGGCTACTATGGCTACACCTTC. The whole variable domain, filled in from reference TRBV18 and TRBJ1-2, reads NAGVMQNPRHLVRRRGQEARLRCSPMKGHSHVYWYRQLPEEGLKFMVYLQKENIIDESGMPKERFSAEFPKEGPSILRIQQVVRGDSAAYFCASSPRNGQGYYGYTFGSGTRLTVV.

The rearrangement uses TRBV6-2 or TRBV6-3 and TRBJ1-1; possibly TRBD1 for D (5 bases). CDR1 is MNHEY, CDR2 SVGEGT, per germline. The CDR3 length is 14 residues. The germline V and J ends were trimmed by 5 bases and 4 bases, with 14 bases remaining between them. CDR3 residues: CASSLRGGSTEAFF. The CDR3 nucleotides read TGTGCCAGCAGTCTCCGCGGGGGTTCCACTGAAGCTTTCTTT.

The chain employs TRBV2 and TRBJ1-1; D call uncertain. Deletions cut 3 bases from V and 10 bases from J, with 9 bases between. Germline values: CDR1 SNHLY, CDR2 FYNNEI. The CDR3 loop spans 11 amino acids. This CDR3 is CASSEEMGAFF. Here the CDR3 DNA reads TGTGCCAGCAGTGAGGAGATGGGAGCTTTCTTT.

This clone was seen only once. The chain links TRBV30 to TRBJ1-1, with a possible D match to TRBD1 (5 bases). This CDR3 spans 13 amino acids. Trimming removed 3 bases at V and 3 bases at J, with 11 bases between. The germline V gene has CDR1 GTSNPN and CDR2 SVGIG (reference sequence). The CDR3 DNA sequence: TGTGCCTGGAGCCGACAGAGGCACACTGAAGCTTTCTTT. This codes for CAWSRQRHTEAFF.

The J gene is TRBJ1-2, the V gene TRBV20-1; 7 bases are shared with TRBD1. The CDR3 runs 11 residues. After removal of 5 bases from V and 8 bases from J, the junction contained 5 bases not matched to a gene. Germline CDR1 is DFQATT and CDR2 is SNEGSKA (reference sequence). The CDR3 here is CSAEGAQGYTF. CDR3 in DNA: TGCAGTGCTGAGGGGGCACAAGGCTACACCTTC.

The chain carries TRBV27 and TRBJ1-1; maybe TRBD1 (5 bases). V was pared by 5 bases and J by 1 base, with 8 bases between. The CDR3 covers 13 residues. The germline V gene has CDR1 MNHEY and CDR2 SMNVEV (reference sequence). The CDR3 here is CASSRQRNTEAFF. Here the CDR3 DNA reads TGTGCCAGCAGTCGACAGAGGAACACTGAAGCTTTCTTT.

This clone was found a few times. V usage is TRBV27 and J usage is TRBJ1-5; 10 nucleotides agree with TRBD1. The CDR3 runs 14 residues. V lost 7 bases to trimming and J lost 4 bases; unmatched junction nucleotides: 4. Germline CDR1 and CDR2: MNHEY and SMNVEV (reference sequence). As DNA, the CDR3 is TGTGCCAGCACCCGGACAGGGGGTAATCAGCCCCAGCATTTT. This gives the protein CASTRTGGNQPQHF.

V usage is TRBV6-1 and J usage is TRBJ1-3; perhaps TRBD1 as D (5 bases). Between the trimmed V and J ends, which lost 2 bases and 0 bases, there was a span of 20 bases. CDR1 and CDR2 (germline): MNHNS, SASEGT. This CDR3 contains 19 residues. DNA for the CDR3: TGTGCCAGCAGTGAAACTTCGTTGGAGGGGCAGATCTCTGGAAACACCATATATTTT. Translation: CASSETSLEGQISGNTIYF.

This clone was detected once. The genes are TRBV19 and TRBJ1-5; tentatively, D is TRBD1 (6 bases). The CDR3 covers 13 residues. The V gene's germline CDR1 is LNHDA and CDR2 SQIVND (reference sequence). The germline V and J ends were trimmed by 7 bases and 6 bases, with 13 bases remaining between them. The CDR3 DNA is TGTGCCAGTACATGGGGGGGCGGTCAGCCCCAGCATTTT. Protein product: CASTWGGGQPQHF.

The J gene is TRBJ2-7, the V gene TRBV7-6; maybe TRBD2 (6 bases). V was pared by 5 bases and J by 6 bases, with 14 bases between. The germline CDR1 and CDR2 sequences are SGHVS and FNYEAQ. The length of the CDR3 is 13 residues. Here the CDR3 reads CASSPTVGGEQYF. DNA of the CDR3: TGTGCCAGCAGCCCAACAGTGGGGGGCGAGCAGTACTTC.

The CDR3 region is CASGDPSSYEQYF. DNA for the CDR3: TGTGCCAGCGGTGATCCCAGCTCCTACGAGCAGTACTTC. The chain employs TRBV28 and TRBJ2-7, with unresolved D. V was pared by 8 bases and J by 0 bases, with 11 bases between. Germline V gene data show CDR1 as MDHEN and CDR2 as SYDVKM. The CDR3 is made up of 13 amino acids.

The chain has TRBV7-2 and TRBJ1-2; D perhaps matches TRBD1 (5 bases). From germline, CDR1 is SGHTA and CDR2 FQGNSA. V was clipped by 6 bases and J by 2 bases, with 10 bases between them. The CDR3 loop spans 13 amino acids. CDR3 coding DNA: TGTGCCAGCAGGTACACAGGCAACTATGGCTACACCTTC. It is translated as CASRYTGNYGYTF.

V and J are TRBV4-1 and TRBJ1-2, with 9 bases matching TRBD1. Per the germline V gene, CDR1 is MGHRA and CDR2 is YSYEKL. The CDR3 extends over 17 amino acids. V was pared by 0 bases and J by 4 bases, with 9 bases of the junction left unmatched. This CDR3 reads CASSQDTYRGHSYGYTF. The CDR3 DNA is TGCGCCAGCAGCCAAGATACTTACAGGGGGCATTCCTATGGCTACACCTTC.

The CDR3, as DNA: TGCGCCAGCAGCCAAGGGCGGGATTCTGGGGCCAACGTCCTGACTTTC. Translation: CASSQGRDSGANVLTF. The chain recombines TRBV4-3 with TRBJ2-6; tentative D call: TRBD2 (6 bases). Germline CDR1 LGHNA, CDR2 YSLEER. The germline V and J ends were trimmed by 1 base and 1 base, with 8 bases remaining between them. The CDR3 is 16 amino acids.

The chain links TRBV7-9 to TRBJ2-3, with TRBD2 matching over 7 bases. In germline, CDR1 is SEHNR, CDR2 FQNEAQ (reference sequence). This CDR3 region has 16 residues. Trimming took 5 bases from V and 4 from J; bases not matched to a gene: 12. The CDR3 bases are TGTGCCAGCAGCCCGAGGGGCGGGGGTCGTCCAGATACGCAGTATTTT. Amino acids: CASSPRGGGRPDTQYF.

The rearrangement links TRBV5-5 to TRBJ2-3; D remains ambiguous. Germline V gives CDR1 SGHKS, CDR2 YYEKEE (reference sequence). V gave up 0 bases and J gave up 2 bases, with 10 bases separating them. The CDR3 length is 15 residues. CDR3 sequence (DNA): TGTGCCAGCAGCTTGGGAGAGTCGTCCACAGATACGCAGTATTTT. It encodes CASSLGESSTDTQYF.

This sequence joins TRBV7-6 and TRBJ2-3, with TRBD2 matching over 8 bases. Looked up from germline, CDR1 is SGHVS and CDR2 is FNYEAQ. The junction had 9 bases not matched to a gene; V was cut back by 5 bases and J by 2 bases. The CDR3 length is 16 residues. The CDR3, as DNA: TGTGCCAGCAGCCTTTTAGCGGGGCTGAACACAGATACGCAGTATTTT. Amino acid sequence: CASSLLAGLNTDTQYF.

The chain uses TRBV5-6 and TRBJ2-5; 7 bases match TRBD1. Germline V gene lookup returns CDR1 SGHDT and CDR2 YYEEEE. The V and J ends lost 3 bases and 9 bases, in that order; junction bases with no gene match: 8. The CDR3 has 13 amino acids. CDR3 sequence (DNA): TGTGCCAGCAGCTGGGACAGTGAAAGATCCCAGTACTTC. Amino acids: CASSWDSERSQYF.

This clone was observed a few times. This rearrangement joins TRBV10-3 to TRBJ1-5, with D perhaps matching TRBD1 (6 bases). The CDR3 totals 14 residues. V lost 6 bases, J lost 2 bases, and 11 bases lay in between. CDR1 is ENHRY and CDR2 is SYGVKD in the germline V gene. CDR3 bases: TGTGCCATCAGGCCGGGGGGCGGCAATCAGCCCCAGCATTTT. It encodes CAIRPGGGNQPQHF.